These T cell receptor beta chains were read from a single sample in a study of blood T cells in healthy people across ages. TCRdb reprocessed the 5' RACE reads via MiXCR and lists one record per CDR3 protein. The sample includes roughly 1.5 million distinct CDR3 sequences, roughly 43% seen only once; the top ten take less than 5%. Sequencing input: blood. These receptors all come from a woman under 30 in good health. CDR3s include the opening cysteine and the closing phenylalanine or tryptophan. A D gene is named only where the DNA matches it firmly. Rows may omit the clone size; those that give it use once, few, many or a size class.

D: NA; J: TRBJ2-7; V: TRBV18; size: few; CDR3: CASSLQGTPTYEQYF; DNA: TGTGCCAGCTCGCTCCAAGGGACACCGACCTACGAGCAGTACTTC
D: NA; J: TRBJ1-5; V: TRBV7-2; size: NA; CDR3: CASGRDNYQPQHF; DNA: TGTGCCAGCGGTCGGGACAATTATCAGCCCCAGCATTTT
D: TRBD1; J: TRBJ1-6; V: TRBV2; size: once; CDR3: CASSHDRDGAYNSPLHF; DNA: TGTGCCAGCAGTCACGACAGGGACGGCGCCTATAATTCACCCCTCCACTTT
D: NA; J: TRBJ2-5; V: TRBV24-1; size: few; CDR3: CATTSEKARDQETQYF; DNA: TGTGCCACCACCTCGGAGAAGGCCAGGGACCAAGAGACCCAGTACTTC
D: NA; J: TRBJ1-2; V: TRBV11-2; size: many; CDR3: CASSLGGGNYGYTF; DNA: TGTGCCAGCAGCTTAGGCGGGGGTAACTATGGCTACACCTTC
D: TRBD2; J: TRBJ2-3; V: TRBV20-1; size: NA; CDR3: CSARDLTSGRGLTDTQYF; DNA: TGCAGTGCTAGAGATCTGACTAGCGGGAGAGGGTTGACAGATACGCAGTATTTT
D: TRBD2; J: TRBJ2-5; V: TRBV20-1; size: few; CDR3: CSARVTSGSQTQYF; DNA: TGCAGTGCTAGAGTTACTAGCGGGAGTCAGACCCAGTACTTC
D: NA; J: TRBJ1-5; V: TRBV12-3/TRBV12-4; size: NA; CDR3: CASTPKRTDPYNSNQPQHF; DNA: TGTGCCAGCACCCCCAAGCGGACAGATCCCTATAATAGCAATCAGCCCCAGCATTTT
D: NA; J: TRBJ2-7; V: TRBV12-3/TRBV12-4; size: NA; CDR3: CASSLLGIATYEQYF; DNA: TGTGCCAGCAGTTTACTAGGCATAGCTACCTACGAGCAGTACTTC
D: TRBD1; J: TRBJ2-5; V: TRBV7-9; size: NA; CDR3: CASSVGTANLQETQYF; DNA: TGTGCCAGCAGCGTCGGGACAGCTAATTTACAAGAGACCCAGTACTTC
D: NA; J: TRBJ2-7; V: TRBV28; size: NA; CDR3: CTSSFQGNYEQYF; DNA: TGTACCAGCAGTTTTCAGGGTAACTACGAGCAGTACTTC
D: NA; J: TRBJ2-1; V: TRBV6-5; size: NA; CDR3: CATIADTYNEQFF; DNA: TGTGCCACGATAGCGGATACCTACAATGAGCAGTTCTTC
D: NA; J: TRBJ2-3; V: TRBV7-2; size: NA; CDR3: CASSLAPVQDTQYF; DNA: TGTGCCAGCAGCTTAGCGCCCGTGCAAGATACGCAGTATTTT
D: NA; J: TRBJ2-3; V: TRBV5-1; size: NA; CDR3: CASIPTGRTDTQYF; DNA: TGCGCCAGCATCCCAACAGGGAGAACAGATACGCAGTATTTT
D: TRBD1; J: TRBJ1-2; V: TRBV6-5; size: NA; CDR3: CASRNGQGYGYTF; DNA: TGTGCCAGCAGAAATGGACAGGGTTATGGCTACACCTTC
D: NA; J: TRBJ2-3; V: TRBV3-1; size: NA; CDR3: CASTPEGTDTQYF; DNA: TGTGCCAGCACCCCGGAAGGCACAGATACGCAGTATTTT
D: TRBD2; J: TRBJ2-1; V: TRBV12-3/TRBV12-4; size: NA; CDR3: CASTRLAGGNNEQFF; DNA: TGTGCCAGCACCAGACTAGCGGGGGGGAACAATGAGCAGTTCTTC
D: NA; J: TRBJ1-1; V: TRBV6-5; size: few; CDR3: CASSYRVQGQATEAFF; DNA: TGTGCCAGCAGTTACCGGGTCCAGGGTCAGGCCACTGAAGCTTTCTTT
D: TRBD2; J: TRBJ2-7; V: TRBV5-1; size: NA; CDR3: CASRYTSEISYEQYF; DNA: TGCGCCAGCAGGTATACTAGCGAAATCTCCTACGAGCAGTACTTC
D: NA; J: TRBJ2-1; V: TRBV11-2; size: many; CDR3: CASSLGGPEQFF; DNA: TGTGCCAGCAGCTTAGGAGGTCCTGAGCAGTTCTTC
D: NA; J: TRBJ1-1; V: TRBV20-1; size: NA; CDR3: CSARDDKSYTEAFF; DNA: TGCAGTGCTAGAGATGACAAGAGCTACACTGAAGCTTTCTTT
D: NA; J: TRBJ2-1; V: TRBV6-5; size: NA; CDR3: CASGYTREGNEQFF; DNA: TGTGCCAGCGGTTACACCCGGGAAGGGAATGAGCAGTTCTTC
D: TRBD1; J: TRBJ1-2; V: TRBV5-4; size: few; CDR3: CASTSRGPVYGYTF; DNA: TGTGCCAGCACTTCCAGGGGGCCGGTTTATGGCTACACCTTC
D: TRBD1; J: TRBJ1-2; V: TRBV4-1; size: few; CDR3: CASSRQGRSYGYTF; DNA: TGCGCCAGCAGCCGACAGGGAAGGAGCTATGGCTACACCTTC
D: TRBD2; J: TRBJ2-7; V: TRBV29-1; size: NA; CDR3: CSARAGEEIQYF; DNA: TGCAGCGCTAGAGCGGGGGAAGAGATCCAGTACTTC
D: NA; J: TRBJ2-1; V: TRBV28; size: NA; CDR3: CASRMRSEKFF; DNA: TGTGCCAGCAGGATGAGAAGCGAGAAGTTCTTC
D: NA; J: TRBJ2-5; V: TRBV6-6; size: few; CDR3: CASSDPTTQYF; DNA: TGTGCCAGCAGTGACCCCACTACCCAGTACTTC
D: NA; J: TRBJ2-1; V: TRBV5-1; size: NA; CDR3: CASSLPGEEQFF; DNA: TGCGCCAGCAGCTTGCCAGGGGAAGAGCAGTTCTTC
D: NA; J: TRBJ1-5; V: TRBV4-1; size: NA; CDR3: CASSQERGNNQPQHF; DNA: TGCGCCAGCAGCCAAGAGCGGGGGAACAATCAGCCCCAGCATTTT
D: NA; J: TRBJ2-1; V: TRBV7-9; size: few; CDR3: CASRQIGVSHNEQFF; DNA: TGTGCCAGCAGGCAGATTGGGGTATCCCACAATGAGCAGTTCTTC
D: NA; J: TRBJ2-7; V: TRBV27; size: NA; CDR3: CAGSFSGGYNEQYF; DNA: TGTGCCGGCAGTTTCAGCGGAGGATACAATGAGCAGTACTTC
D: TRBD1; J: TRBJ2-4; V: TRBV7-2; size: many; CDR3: CASSLGQGADIQYF; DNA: TGTGCCAGCAGCTTAGGACAGGGGGCTGACATTCAGTACTTC
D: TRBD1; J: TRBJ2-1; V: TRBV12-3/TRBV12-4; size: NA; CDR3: CASSPPGQYNEQSF; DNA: TGTGCCAGCAGCCCACCGGGACAGTACAATGAGCAGTCCTTC
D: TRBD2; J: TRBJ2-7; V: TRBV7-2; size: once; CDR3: CASSVGLAGNYYNEQYF; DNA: TGTGCCAGCAGCGTCGGACTAGCGGGGAACTACTACAATGAGCAGTACTTC
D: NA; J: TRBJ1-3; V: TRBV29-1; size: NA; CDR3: CSVVPTPGSGNTIYF; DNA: TGCAGCGTTGTACCTACCCCCGGGTCTGGAAACACCATATATTTT
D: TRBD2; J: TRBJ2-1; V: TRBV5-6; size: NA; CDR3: CASSWASGRAVNEQFF; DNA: TGTGCCAGCAGCTGGGCTAGCGGGAGGGCAGTTAATGAGCAGTTCTTC
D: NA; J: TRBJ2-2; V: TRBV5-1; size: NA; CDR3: CASSPTGWELFF; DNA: TGCGCCAGCAGCCCTACAGGGTGGGAGCTGTTTTTT
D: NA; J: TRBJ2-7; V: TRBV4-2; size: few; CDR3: CASSQDTGSYEQYF; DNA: TGTGCCAGCAGCCAAGACACGGGCTCCTACGAGCAGTACTTC
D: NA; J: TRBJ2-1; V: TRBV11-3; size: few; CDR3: CASSLGFLASNNEQFF; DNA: TGTGCCAGCAGCTTAGGCTTCCTAGCCAGCAACAATGAGCAGTTCTTC
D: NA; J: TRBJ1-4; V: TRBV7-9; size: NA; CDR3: CASSPAGEGLLFF; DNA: TGTGCCAGCAGCCCTGCCGGGGAAGGCTTACTGTTTTTT
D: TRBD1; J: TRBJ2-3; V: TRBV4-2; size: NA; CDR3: CASSQEINRGPLSTDTQYF; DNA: TGTGCCAGCAGCCAAGAGATTAACAGGGGCCCCCTTAGCACAGATACGCAGTATTTT
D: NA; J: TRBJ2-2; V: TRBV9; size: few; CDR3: CASSGRAGELFF; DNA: TGTGCCAGCAGCGGACGCGCCGGGGAGCTGTTTTTT
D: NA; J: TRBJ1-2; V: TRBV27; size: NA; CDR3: CASSLRDQGSGGYTF; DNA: TGTGCCAGCAGTTTAAGGGATCAAGGATCGGGTGGCTACACCTTC
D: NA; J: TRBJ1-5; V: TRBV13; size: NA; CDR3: CASSLPAHRVRGQPQHF; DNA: TGTGCCAGCAGCTTACCCGCCCACAGGGTAAGAGGTCAGCCCCAGCATTTT
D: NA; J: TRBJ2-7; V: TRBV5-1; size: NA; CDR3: CASSYTAEIYEQYF; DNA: TGCGCCAGCAGCTACACAGCAGAAATCTACGAGCAGTACTTC
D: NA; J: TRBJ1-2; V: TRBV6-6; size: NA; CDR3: CASSKMGVYGYTF; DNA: TGTGCCAGCAGCAAAATGGGGGTCTATGGCTACACCTTC
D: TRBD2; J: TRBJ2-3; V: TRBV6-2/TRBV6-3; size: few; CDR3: CASSSSGSNTDTQYF; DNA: TGTGCCAGCAGTTCGAGCGGGAGTAACACAGATACGCAGTATTTT
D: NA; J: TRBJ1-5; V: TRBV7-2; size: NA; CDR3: CASSLRELSPQHF; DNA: TGTGCCAGCAGCTTGCGGGAATTGTCGCCCCAGCATTTT
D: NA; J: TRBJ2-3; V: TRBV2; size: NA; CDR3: CASSLTAAASTDTQYF; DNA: TGTGCCAGCAGTCTAACGGCGGCGGCTAGCACAGATACGCAGTATTTT
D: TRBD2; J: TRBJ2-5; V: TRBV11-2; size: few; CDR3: CASSLGELAGTSQYF; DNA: TGTGCCAGCAGCTTAGGAGAACTAGCGGGGACTTCCCAGTACTTC
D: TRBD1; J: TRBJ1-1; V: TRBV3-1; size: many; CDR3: CASSHRGAYTEAFF; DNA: TGTGCCAGCAGCCACAGGGGGGCATACACTGAAGCTTTCTTT
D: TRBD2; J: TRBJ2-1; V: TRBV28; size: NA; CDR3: CASSAATTSGRDNEQFF; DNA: TGTGCCAGCAGCGCCGCGACGACTAGCGGGAGGGACAATGAGCAGTTCTTC
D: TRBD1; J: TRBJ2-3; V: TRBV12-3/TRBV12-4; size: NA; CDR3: CASSTRTGARGDTQYF; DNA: TGTGCCAGCAGTACCCGGACAGGGGCCCGGGGGGATACGCAGTATTTT